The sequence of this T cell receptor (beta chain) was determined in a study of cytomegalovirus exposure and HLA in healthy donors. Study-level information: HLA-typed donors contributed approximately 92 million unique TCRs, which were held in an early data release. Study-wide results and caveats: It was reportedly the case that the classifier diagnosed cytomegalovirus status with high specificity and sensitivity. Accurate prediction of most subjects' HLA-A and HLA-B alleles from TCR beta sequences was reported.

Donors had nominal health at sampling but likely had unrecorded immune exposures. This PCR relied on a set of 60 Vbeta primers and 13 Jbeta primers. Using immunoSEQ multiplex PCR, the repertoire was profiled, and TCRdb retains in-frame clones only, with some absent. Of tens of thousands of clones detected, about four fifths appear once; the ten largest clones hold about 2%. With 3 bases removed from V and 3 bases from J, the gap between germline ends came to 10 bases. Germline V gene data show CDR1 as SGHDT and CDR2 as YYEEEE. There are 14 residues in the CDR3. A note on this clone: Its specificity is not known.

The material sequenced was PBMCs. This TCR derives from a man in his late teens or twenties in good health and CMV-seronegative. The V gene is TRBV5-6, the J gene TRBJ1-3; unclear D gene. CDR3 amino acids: CASSSREGGNTIYF. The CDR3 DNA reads TGTGCCAGCAGCTCGAGGGAGGGTGGAAACACCATATATTTT.